This T cell receptor (beta chain) was recorded in a study of blood T cell repertoires in COVID-19. Across the whole study: The samples span acute and convalescent COVID-19 from the United States, Italy and Spain.

Study processing details: Estimation of nucleated cell counts relied on the amplification of reference gene primers. Some clones are missing from TCRdb's copy, which holds only in-frame ones; the method was immunoSEQ multiplex PCR. V and J calls and clone size follow that table, whereas D and trimming were derived from the DNA. The table includes over 250,000 clones, about 88% detected once. Unmatched junction bases numbered 4, after V lost 2 bases and J lost 6 bases. In germline, CDR1 is LGHDT, CDR2 YNNKEL (reference sequence). CDR3 size: 15 residues. The rearrangement joins TRBV3-1 (or the pseudogene TRBV3-2) to TRBJ2-3, with 11 bases matching TRBD2. This TCR came from a man aged 25 to 40 with acute COVID-19. The sample was PBMCs or T cells enriched from blood (not recorded which). CDR3 loop: CASSQLAGGFDTQYF. The CDR3 nucleotides read TGTGCCAGCAGCCAACTAGCGGGAGGCTTCGATACGCAGTATTTT.